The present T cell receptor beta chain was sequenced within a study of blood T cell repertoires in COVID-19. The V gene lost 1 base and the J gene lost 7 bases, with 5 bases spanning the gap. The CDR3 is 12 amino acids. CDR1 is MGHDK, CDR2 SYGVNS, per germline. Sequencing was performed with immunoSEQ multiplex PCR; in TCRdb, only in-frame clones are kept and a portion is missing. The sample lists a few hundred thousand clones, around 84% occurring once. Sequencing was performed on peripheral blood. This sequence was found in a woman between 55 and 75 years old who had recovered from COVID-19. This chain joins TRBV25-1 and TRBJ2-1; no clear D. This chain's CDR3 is CASSEFLNEQFF. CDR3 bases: TGTGCCAGCAGTGAATTTCTGAATGAGCAGTTCTTC. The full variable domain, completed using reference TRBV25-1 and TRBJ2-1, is EADIYQTPRYLVIGTGKKITLECSQTMGHDKMYWYQQDPGMELHLIHYSYGVNSTEKGDLSSESTVSRIRTEHFPLTLESARPSHTSQYLCASSEFLNEQFFGPGTRLTVL.